These 5 T cell receptor beta chains were sequenced from one sample in a study of beta chain features in type 1 diabetes. cDNA synthesis used the whole RNA isolate, giving expressed TCRB sequences. Produced via immunoSEQ multiplex PCR; TCRdb's table is partial and in-frame only. The sample lists about 710,000 clones, roughly an eighth occurring once. No cognate antigen is known for these TCRs. Study-level points and caveats: TCRB CDR3s were moderately but significantly shorter in Type 1 diabetes patients in all four CD4+ subsets.

The sequencing sample was made of naive CD4+ T cells from blood. All receptors derive from a man aged 18 to 29 with type 1 diabetes.

CDR3 sequence reads: CASSYEGGISYEQYF. CDR3 sequence (DNA): TGTGCCAGCAGTTACGAGGGTGGTATTAGCTACGAGCAGTACTTC. J is TRBJ2-7 and V is TRBV6-5; tentatively, D is TRBD2 (5 bases). Trimming took 2 bases from V and 3 from J, leaving 14 bases between them. The CDR3 has 15 amino acids. In germline, CDR1 is MNHEY, CDR2 SVGAGI.

This clone was recorded a few times. This rearrangement joins TRBV28 to TRBJ2-1, with TRBD2 matching 7 bases. V was pared by 6 bases and J by 8 bases, with 19 bases of the junction left unmatched. This CDR3 has 17 amino acids. Germline CDR1 reads MDHEN; CDR2 reads SYDVKM. The CDR3 spells CASSQSKGTKRLDEQFF. The DNA for the CDR3 is TGTGCCAGCAGCCAATCCAAGGGGACTAAACGACTGGATGAGCAGTTCTTC.

The chain uses TRBV11-1 and TRBJ2-1, with a weak D call TRBD1 (6 bases). CDR1 SGHAT and CDR2 FQDESV come from the germline V gene (reference sequence). V lost 5 bases, J lost 10 bases, and 9 bases lay in between. The CDR3 consists of 11 residues. The CDR3 DNA reads as TGTGCCAGCAGCCCAGGACAGGAGCAGTTCTTC. It is translated as CASSPGQEQFF.

The gene calls are TRBV2 and TRBJ1-1; D call uncertain. CDR3 length: 13 amino acids. Germline V gene data show CDR1 as SNHLY and CDR2 as FYNNEI. V gave up 6 bases and J gave up 3 bases, with 11 bases separating them. This chain's CDR3 is CASRGTPDTEAFF. The CDR3 nucleotides read TGTGCCAGCAGAGGCACGCCAGACACTGAAGCTTTCTTT.

In its sample, this clone was seen a few times. This rearrangement joins TRBV5-1 to TRBJ1-5; TRBD1 agrees at 9 bases. The germline gives CDR1 SGHRS, CDR2 YFSETQ. The CDR3 runs 14 residues. The V gene end was trimmed by 5 bases and the J gene end by 6 bases; junction bases not matched to a gene: 6. CDR3 nucleotide sequence: TGCGCCAGCAGTAGACAGGGGGGCGGTCAGCCCCAGCATTTT. Amino acid sequence: CASSRQGGGQPQHF.